The sequence of this T cell receptor (beta chain) was determined in a study of blood T cell repertoires in COVID-19. Overall study: COVID-19 samples from acute and convalescent phases originated in the United States, Italy and Spain. The cDNA or gDNA used as material had been derived from T cells, B-cell-depleted T cells, or PBMCs.

Original analysis: Reference gene primer amplification yielded estimated nucleated cell counts. Some clones are missing from TCRdb's copy, which holds only in-frame ones; the method was immunoSEQ multiplex PCR. V, J and clone size derive from that table, while D and trimming were established from the DNA sequence. The table has more than 95,000 clones, less than 85% seen once. This clone was seen just once. This CDR3 contains 17 residues. Germline CDR1 reads LGHDT; CDR2 reads YNNKEL (reference sequence). Trimming removed 0 bases at V and 4 bases at J, with 17 bases between. This rearrangement joins TRBV3-1 (or the pseudogene TRBV3-2) to TRBJ2-3, with a tentative D call TRBD1 (5 bases). Sequencing used peripheral blood. This sequence originates from a man aged 50 to 59 with acute or convalescent COVID-19. This CDR3 reads CASSQEIGSQGSDTQYF. The CDR3 DNA reads TGTGCCAGCAGCCAAGAGATCGGCAGCCAGGGTTCAGATACGCAGTATTTT.